The TCR beta chain described here comes from a study of cytomegalovirus exposure and HLA in healthy donors. Study conclusions and caveats: It was only CMV serostatus that was available as immune exposure information. The productive fraction for most TCR beta V segments was about 87% or about 30% in an earlier analysis. In vitro experiments confirmed that three CMV-associated chains were specific for CMV antigens.

In this sample, this clone turned up once. The antigen is unknown. Researchers ran the PCR with 60 Vbeta and 13 Jbeta primers. Measured with immunoSEQ multiplex PCR; TCRdb has only the in-frame clones, and not every one. Of nearly 300,000 clones in the sample, just over 85% were seen once. The sample comprised PBMCs. The origin of this receptor is a man aged 40-49 years in good health and CMV-seropositive.

CDR3 in amino acids: CASSQTGGEETQYF. CDR3 DNA: TGTGCCAGCAGCCAAACAGGGGGCGAAGAGACCCAGTACTTC. The chain combines TRBV7-9 with TRBJ2-5; 9 bases are a match to TRBD1. This CDR3 is built from 14 residues. V lost 5 bases, J lost 3 bases, and 4 bases stayed unmatched. The germline CDR1 and CDR2 sequences are SEHNR and FQNEAQ (reference sequence).